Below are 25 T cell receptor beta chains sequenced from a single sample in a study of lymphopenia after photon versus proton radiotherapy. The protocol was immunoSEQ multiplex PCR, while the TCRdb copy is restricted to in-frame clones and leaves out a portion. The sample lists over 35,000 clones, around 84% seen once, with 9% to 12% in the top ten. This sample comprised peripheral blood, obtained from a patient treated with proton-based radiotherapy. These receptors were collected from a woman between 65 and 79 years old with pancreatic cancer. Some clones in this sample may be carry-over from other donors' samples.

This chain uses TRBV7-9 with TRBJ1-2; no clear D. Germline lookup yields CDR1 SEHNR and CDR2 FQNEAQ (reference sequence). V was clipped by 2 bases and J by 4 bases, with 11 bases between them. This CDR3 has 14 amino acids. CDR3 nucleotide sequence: TGTGCCAGCAGCTTAACGTCACCCCTCTATGGCTACACCTTC. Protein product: CASSLTSPLYGYTF.

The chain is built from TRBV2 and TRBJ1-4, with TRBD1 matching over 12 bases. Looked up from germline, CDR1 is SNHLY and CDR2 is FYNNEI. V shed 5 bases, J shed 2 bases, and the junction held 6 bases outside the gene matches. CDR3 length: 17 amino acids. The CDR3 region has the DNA TGTGCCAGCAGTATTGGGACAGGGGGCGTTACTAATGAAAAACTGTTTTTT. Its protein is CASSIGTGGVTNEKLFF. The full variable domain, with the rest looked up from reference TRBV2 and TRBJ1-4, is EPEVTQTPSHQVTQMGQEVILRCVPISNHLYFYWYRQILGQKVEFLVSFYNNEISEKSEIFDDQFSVERPDGSNFTLKIRSTKLEDSAMYFCASSIGTGGVTNEKLFFGSGTQLSVL.

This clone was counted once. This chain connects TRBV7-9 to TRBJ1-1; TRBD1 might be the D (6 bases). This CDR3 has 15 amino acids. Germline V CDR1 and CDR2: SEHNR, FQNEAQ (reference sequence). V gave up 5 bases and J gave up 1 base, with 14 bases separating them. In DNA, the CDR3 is TGTGCCAGCAGCCTAGGGGGACACCCGAACACTGAAGCTTTCTTT. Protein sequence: CASSLGGHPNTEAFF. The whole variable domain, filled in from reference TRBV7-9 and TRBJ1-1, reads DTGVSQNPRHKITKRGQNVTFRCDPISEHNRLYWYRQTLGQGPEFLTYFQNEAQLEKSRLLSDRFSAERPKGSFSTLEIQRTEQGDSAMYLCASSLGGHPNTEAFFGQGTRLTVV.

The CDR3 region is CASSPDRGGHTDTQYF. CDR3 in DNA: TGTGCCAGCAGCCCCGACAGGGGCGGTCATACAGATACGCAGTATTTT. The chain carries TRBV11-1 and TRBJ2-3; TRBD1 aligns across 8 bases. The V and J ends lost 5 bases and 3 bases, in that order; junction bases with no gene match: 10. Germline V lookup: CDR1 SGHAT, CDR2 FQDESV (reference sequence). This CDR3 has 16 residues. The variable domain in full, with the rest retrieved from reference TRBV11-1 and TRBJ2-3, is EAEVAQSPRYKITEKSQAVAFWCDPISGHATLYWYRQILGQGPELLVQFQDESVVDDSQLPKDRFSAERLKGVDSTLKIQPAELGDSAMYLCASSPDRGGHTDTQYFGPGTRLTVL.

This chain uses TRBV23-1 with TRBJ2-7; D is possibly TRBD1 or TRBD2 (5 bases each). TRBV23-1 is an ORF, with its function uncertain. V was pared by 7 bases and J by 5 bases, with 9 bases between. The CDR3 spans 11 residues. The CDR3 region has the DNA TGCGCCAGCATCCGAGGGGACGAGCAGTACTTC. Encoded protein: CASIRGDEQYF.

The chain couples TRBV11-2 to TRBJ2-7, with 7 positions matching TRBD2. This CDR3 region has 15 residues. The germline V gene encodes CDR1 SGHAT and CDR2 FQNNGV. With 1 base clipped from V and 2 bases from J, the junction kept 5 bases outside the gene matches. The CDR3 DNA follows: TGTGCCAGCAGCTTAGTTGCTAGCGGAGCCTACGAGCAGTACTTC. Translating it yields CASSLVASGAYEQYF.

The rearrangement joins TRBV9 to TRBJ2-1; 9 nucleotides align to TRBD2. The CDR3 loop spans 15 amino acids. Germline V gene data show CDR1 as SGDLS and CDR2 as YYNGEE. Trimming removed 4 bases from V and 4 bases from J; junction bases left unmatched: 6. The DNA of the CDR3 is TGTGCCAGCAGCTACACTCTAGCGGGATACAATGAGCAGTTCTTC. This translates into CASSYTLAGYNEQFF.

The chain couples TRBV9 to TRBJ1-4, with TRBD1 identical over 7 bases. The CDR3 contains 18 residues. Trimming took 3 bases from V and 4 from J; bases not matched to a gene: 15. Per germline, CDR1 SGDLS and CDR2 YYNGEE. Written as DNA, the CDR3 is TGTGCCAGCAGCGCGGACTCCGGGACAGTAGGGATTAATGAAAAACTGTTTTTT. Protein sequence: CASSADSGTVGINEKLFF.

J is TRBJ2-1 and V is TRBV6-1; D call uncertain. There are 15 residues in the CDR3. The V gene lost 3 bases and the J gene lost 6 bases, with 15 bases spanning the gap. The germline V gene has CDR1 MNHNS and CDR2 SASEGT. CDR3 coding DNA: TGTGCCAGCAGTGACATGTTTATAGGACCCAATGAGCAGTTCTTC. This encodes CASSDMFIGPNEQFF.

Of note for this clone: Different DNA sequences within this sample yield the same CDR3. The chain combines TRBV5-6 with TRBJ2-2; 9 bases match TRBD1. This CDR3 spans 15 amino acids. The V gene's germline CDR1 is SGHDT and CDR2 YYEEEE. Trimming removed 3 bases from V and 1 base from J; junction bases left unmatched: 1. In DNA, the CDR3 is TGTGCCAGCAGCTGGACAGGGGTGAACACCGGGGAGCTGTTTTTT. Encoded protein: CASSWTGVNTGELFF.

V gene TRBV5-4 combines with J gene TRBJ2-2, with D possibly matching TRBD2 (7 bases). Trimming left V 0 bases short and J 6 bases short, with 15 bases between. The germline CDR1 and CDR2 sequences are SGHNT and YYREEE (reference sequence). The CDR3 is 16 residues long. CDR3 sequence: CASSLAFGGAAGELFF. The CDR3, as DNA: TGTGCCAGCAGCTTGGCGTTTGGGGGGGCAGCCGGGGAGCTGTTTTTT.

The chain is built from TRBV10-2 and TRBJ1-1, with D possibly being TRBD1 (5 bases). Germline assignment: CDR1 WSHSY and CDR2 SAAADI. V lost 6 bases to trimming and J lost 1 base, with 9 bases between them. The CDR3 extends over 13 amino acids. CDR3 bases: TGCGCCAGCAGGGACACAACGAACACTGAAGCTTTCTTT. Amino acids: CASRDTTNTEAFF.

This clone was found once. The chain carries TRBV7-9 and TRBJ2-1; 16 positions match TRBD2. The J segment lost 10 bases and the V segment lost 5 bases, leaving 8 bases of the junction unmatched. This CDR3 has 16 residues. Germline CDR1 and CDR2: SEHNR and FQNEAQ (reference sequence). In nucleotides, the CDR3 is TGTGCCAGCAGCGGGACTAGCGGGAGGGCCTCCGGCGAGCAGTTCTTC. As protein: CASSGTSGRASGEQFF. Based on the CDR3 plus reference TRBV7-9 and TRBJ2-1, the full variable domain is DTGVSQNPRHKITKRGQNVTFRCDPISEHNRLYWYRQTLGQGPEFLTYFQNEAQLEKSRLLSDRFSAERPKGSFSTLEIQRTEQGDSAMYLCASSGTSGRASGEQFFGPGTRLTVL.

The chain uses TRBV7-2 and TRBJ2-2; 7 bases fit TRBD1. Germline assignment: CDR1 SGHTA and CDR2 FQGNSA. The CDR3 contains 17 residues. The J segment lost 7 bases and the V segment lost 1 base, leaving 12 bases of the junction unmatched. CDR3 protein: CASSLVFDRAFGGELFF. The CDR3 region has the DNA TGTGCCAGCAGCTTAGTGTTCGACAGGGCTTTTGGCGGGGAGCTGTTTTTT.

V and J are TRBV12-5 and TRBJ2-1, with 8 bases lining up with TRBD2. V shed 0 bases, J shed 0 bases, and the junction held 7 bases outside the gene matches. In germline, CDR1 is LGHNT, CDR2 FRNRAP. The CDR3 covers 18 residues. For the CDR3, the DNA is TGTGCTAGTGGTTTGGTTCGTAGCGGGATGAGCTCCTACAATGAGCAGTTCTTC. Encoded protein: CASGLVRSGMSSYNEQFF.

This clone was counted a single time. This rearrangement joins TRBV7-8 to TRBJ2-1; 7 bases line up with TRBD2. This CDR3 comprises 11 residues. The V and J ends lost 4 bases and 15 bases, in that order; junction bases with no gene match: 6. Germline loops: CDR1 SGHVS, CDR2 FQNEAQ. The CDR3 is CASSSGGSPFF. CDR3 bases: TGTGCCAGCAGCTCCGGGGGGAGCCCGTTCTTC. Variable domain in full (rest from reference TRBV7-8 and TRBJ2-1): GAGVSQSPRYKVAKRGQDVALRCDPISGHVSLFWYQQALGQGPEFLTYFQNEAQLDKSGLPSDRFFAERPEGSVSTLKIQRTQQEDSAVYLCASSSGGSPFFGPGTRLTVL.

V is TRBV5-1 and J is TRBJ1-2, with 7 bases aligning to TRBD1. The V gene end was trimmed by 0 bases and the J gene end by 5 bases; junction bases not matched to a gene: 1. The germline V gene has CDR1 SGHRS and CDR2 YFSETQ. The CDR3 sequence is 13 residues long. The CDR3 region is CASSLGDRYGYTF. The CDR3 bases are TGCGCCAGCAGCTTGGGGGACAGATATGGCTACACCTTC.

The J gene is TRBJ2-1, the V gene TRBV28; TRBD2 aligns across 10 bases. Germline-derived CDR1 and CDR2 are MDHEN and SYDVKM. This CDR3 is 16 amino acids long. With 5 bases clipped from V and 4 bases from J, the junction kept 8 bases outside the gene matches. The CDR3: CASSVTGTSVYNEQFF. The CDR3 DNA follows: TGTGCCAGCAGTGTAACCGGGACTAGCGTTTACAATGAGCAGTTCTTC.

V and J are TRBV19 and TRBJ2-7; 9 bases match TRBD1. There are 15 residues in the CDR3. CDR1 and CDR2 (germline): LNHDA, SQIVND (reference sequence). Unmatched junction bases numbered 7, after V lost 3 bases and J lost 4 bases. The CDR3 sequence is CASSMRRDRDYEQYF. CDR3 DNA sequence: TGTGCCAGTAGTATGCGCCGGGACAGGGATTACGAGCAGTACTTC.

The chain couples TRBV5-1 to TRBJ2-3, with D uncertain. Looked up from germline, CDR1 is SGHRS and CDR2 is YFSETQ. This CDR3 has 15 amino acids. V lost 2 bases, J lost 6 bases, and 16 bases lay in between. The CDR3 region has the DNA TGCGCCAGCAGCTTTGACCGCCTAGTAGGGGATACGCAGTATTTT. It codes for CASSFDRLVGDTQYF.

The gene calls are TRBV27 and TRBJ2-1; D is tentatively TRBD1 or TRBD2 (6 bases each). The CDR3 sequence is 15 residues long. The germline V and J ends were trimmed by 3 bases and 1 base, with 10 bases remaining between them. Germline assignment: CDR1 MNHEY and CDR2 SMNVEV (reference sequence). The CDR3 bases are TGTGCCAGCAGTTTCCCGGGGGCTTCCTACAATGAGCAGTTCTTC. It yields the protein CASSFPGASYNEQFF.

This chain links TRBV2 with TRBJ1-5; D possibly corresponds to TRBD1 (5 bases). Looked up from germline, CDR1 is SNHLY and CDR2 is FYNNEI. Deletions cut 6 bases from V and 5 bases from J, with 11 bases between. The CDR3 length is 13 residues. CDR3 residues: CASSPGGDQPQHF. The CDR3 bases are TGTGCCAGCAGCCCCGGGGGTGATCAGCCCCAGCATTTT.

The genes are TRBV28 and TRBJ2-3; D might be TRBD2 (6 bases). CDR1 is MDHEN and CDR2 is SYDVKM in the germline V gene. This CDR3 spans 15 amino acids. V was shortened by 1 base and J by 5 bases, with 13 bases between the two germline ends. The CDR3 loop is CASSLLGDGGDTQYF. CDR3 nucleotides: TGTGCCAGCAGTTTATTGGGCGACGGGGGAGATACGCAGTATTTT.

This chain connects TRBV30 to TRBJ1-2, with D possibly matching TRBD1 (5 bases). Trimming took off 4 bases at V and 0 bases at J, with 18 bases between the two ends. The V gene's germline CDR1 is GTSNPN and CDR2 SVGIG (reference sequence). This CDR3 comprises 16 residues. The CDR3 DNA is TGTGCCTGGAATGGAGGCAGGGTCTGGACTAACTATGGCTACACCTTC. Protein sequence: CAWNGGRVWTNYGYTF.

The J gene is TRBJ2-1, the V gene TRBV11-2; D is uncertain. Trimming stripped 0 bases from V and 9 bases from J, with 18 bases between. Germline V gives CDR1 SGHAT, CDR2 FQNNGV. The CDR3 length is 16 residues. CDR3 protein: CASSLEKAMAKSEQFF. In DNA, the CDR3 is TGTGCCAGCAGCTTAGAAAAGGCCATGGCCAAGAGTGAGCAGTTCTTC.